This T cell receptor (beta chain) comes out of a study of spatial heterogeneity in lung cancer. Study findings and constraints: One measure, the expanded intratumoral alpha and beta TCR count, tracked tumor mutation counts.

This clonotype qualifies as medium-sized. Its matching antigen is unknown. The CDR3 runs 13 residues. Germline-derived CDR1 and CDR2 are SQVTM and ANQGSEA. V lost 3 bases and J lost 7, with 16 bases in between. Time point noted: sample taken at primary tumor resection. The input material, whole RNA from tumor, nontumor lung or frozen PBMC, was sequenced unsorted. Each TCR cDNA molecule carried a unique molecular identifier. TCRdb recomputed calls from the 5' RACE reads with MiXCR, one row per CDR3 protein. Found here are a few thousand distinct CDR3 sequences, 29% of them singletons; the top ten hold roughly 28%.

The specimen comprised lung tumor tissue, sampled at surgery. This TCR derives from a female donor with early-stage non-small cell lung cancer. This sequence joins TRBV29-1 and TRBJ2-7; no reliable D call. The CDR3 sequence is CSVEVSGFGEQYF. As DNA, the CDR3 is TGCAGCGTTGAGGTCAGTGGATTTGGAGAGCAGTACTTC.